The 29 T cell receptor beta chains reported below all come from one sample, sequenced in a study of T cells after yellow fever vaccination. TCRdb processed the 5' RACE reads anew with MiXCR; each CDR3 protein has one entry. Of about 340,000 distinct CDR3 sequences in the sample, approximately 13% were seen once. This specimen consisted of CD4+ T cells sorted from PBMCs, obtained 15 days after the yellow fever booster vaccination. These receptor sequences come from a man between 18 and 35 years old who received the YFV17D yellow fever vaccine.

V and J are TRBV19 and TRBJ1-1, with D possibly being TRBD1 (5 bases). This CDR3 is 13 amino acids long. Germline V CDR1 and CDR2: LNHDA, SQIVND (reference sequence). The V and J ends lost 9 bases and 1 base respectively, with 12 bases between them. The CDR3 spells CASRQIENTEAFF. The CDR3 coding sequence is TGTGCCAGCCGACAGATAGAGAACACTGAAGCTTTCTTT.

This clonotype was seen only a few times. V gene TRBV27 combines with J gene TRBJ2-5, with 9 bases identical to TRBD1. Trimming cost V 6 bases and J 4 bases; bases outside gene matches: 6. The CDR3 contains 14 residues. Germline CDR1 reads MNHEY; CDR2 reads SMNVEV (reference sequence). This CDR3 reads CASRGTGRLETQYF. The CDR3 coding sequence is TGTGCCAGCAGAGGGACAGGGAGGTTAGAGACCCAGTACTTC.

This clonotype appeared many times. The chain carries TRBV20-1 and TRBJ1-5; no clear D. Looked up from germline, CDR1 is DFQATT and CDR2 is SNEGSKA (reference sequence). Trimming removed 3 bases at V and 6 bases at J, with 12 bases between. The CDR3 is 13 residues long. CDR3 sequence reads: CSASVGSGQPQHF. CDR3 in DNA: TGCAGTGCTAGCGTTGGCAGTGGTCAGCCCCAGCATTTT.

This clonotype was counted between two and nine times. CDR3 in amino acids: CASKWSGARGYTF. In DNA form, the CDR3 reads TGTGCCAGCAAGTGGTCAGGGGCGCGAGGCTACACCTTC. The rearrangement links TRBV6-1 to TRBJ1-2; a weak D match, TRBD1 (6 bases). V was cut by 7 bases and J by 8 bases, with 17 bases left in between. Germline V gene sequence: CDR1 MNHNS, CDR2 SASEGT. The CDR3 is made up of 13 amino acids.

The chain couples TRBV6-2 or TRBV6-3 to TRBJ2-7; 11 bases map to TRBD1. There are 14 residues in the CDR3. Germline assignment: CDR1 MNHEY and CDR2 SVGEGT. The J segment lost 4 bases and the V segment lost 7 bases, leaving 6 bases of the junction unmatched. The CDR3 is CASKPGTGGYEQYV. For the CDR3, the DNA is TGTGCCAGCAAACCCGGGACAGGGGGATACGAGCAGTACGTC.

This clonotype was seen more than once but under ten times. The chain has TRBV10-3 and TRBJ2-7; 7 positions agree with TRBD1. The CDR3 totals 14 residues. After removal of 3 bases from V and 6 bases from J, the junction contained 8 bases not matched to a gene. Germline values: CDR1 ENHRY, CDR2 SYGVKD. DNA for the CDR3: TGTGCCATCAGTGACCTCAAACAGGGGTCCGAGCAGTACGTC. Encoded protein: CAISDLKQGSEQYV.

The chain links TRBV20-1 to TRBJ2-1, with 10 bases matching TRBD2. Germline values: CDR1 DFQATT, CDR2 SNEGSKA (reference sequence). The junction had 14 bases not matched to a gene; V was cut back by 5 bases and J by 1 base. This CDR3 contains 18 residues. The CDR3 reads CSADTRASGGSSYNEQFF. Here the CDR3 DNA reads TGCAGTGCTGACACACGGGCTAGCGGGGGTTCTTCCTACAATGAGCAGTTCTTC.

This clonotype was seen many times. The chain is built from TRBV9 and TRBJ1-5; D not resolved. The germline CDR1 and CDR2 sequences are SGDLS and YYNGEE. The CDR3 length is 13 residues. The ends were cut back, 0 bases at V and 6 bases at J, with 7 bases in the middle. The CDR3 sequence: CASSVDYTQPQHF. The DNA of the CDR3 is TGTGCCAGCAGCGTAGATTATACTCAGCCCCAGCATTTT.

This clonotype turned up a few times. The rearrangement links TRBV5-1 to TRBJ2-7; 7 bases fit TRBD2. Germline V gene sequence: CDR1 SGHRS, CDR2 YFSETQ. The length of the CDR3 is 15 residues. V lost 0 bases to trimming and J lost 3 bases; unmatched junction nucleotides: 6. This chain's CDR3 is CASSLGGSGSYEQYV. The CDR3 nucleotides read TGCGCCAGCAGCTTGGGCGGGAGCGGTAGCTACGAGCAGTACGTC.

This clonotype was recorded a few times. This chain joins TRBV6-5 and TRBJ2-3; D unclear. Trimming took 7 bases from V and 4 from J, leaving 12 bases between them. The CDR3 has 13 amino acids. The germline gives CDR1 MNHEY, CDR2 SVGAGI. CDR3 sequence reads: CASMDLRSDTQYF. DNA of the CDR3: TGTGCCAGCATGGACCTTCGGTCAGATACGCAGTATTTT.

The genes are TRBV7-2 and TRBJ2-1; D perhaps matches TRBD2 (6 bases). CDR3 size: 15 residues. Germline V gives CDR1 SGHTA, CDR2 FQGNSA. Between the trimmed V and J ends, which lost 1 base and 6 bases, there was a span of 13 bases. This chain's CDR3 is CASSLVGGAINEQFF. For the CDR3, the DNA is TGTGCCAGCAGCTTAGTGGGGGGAGCGATCAATGAGCAGTTCTTC.

This chain joins TRBV20-1 and TRBJ1-1, with 7 bases fitting TRBD1. The CDR3 runs 11 residues. Germline CDR1 is DFQATT and CDR2 is SNEGSKA (reference sequence). With V trimmed by 5 bases and J by 11 bases, 8 bases remained unmatched. The CDR3 DNA follows: TGCAGTGCTCGACAGGGTAATATGGCTTTCTTT. Protein sequence: CSARQGNMAFF.

This clonotype has a handful of counts. CDR3 coding DNA: TGCGCCAGCAGCGCCTCCGGGACAGATTTTGTACACGGCTACACCTTC. It specifies CASSASGTDFVHGYTF. This chain joins TRBV5-1 and TRBJ1-2; 7 bases map to TRBD1. Trimming cost V 4 bases and J 8 bases; bases outside gene matches: 17. CDR3 length equals 16 residues. Germline-derived CDR1 and CDR2 are SGHRS and YFSETQ.

The gene calls are TRBV24-1 and TRBJ2-5, with no clear D. Germline V lookup: CDR1 KGHDR, CDR2 SFDVKD. This CDR3 spans 15 amino acids. Deletions cut 0 bases from V and 2 bases from J, with 9 bases between. CDR3 region: CATSDLWQNQETQYF. CDR3 bases: TGTGCCACCAGTGATTTGTGGCAGAATCAAGAGACCCAGTACTTC.

This clonotype was observed a few times. V gene TRBV5-1 combines with J gene TRBJ2-2; D call uncertain. The CDR3 is made up of 14 amino acids. V lost 0 bases to trimming and J lost 5 bases, with 8 bases between them. Germline CDR1 reads SGHRS; CDR2 reads YFSETQ. DNA of the CDR3: TGCGCCAGCAGCTTGGCCTCCGAAACCGGGGAGCTGTTTTTT. Translating it yields CASSLASETGELFF.

The chain combines TRBV25-1 with TRBJ2-3; 7 nucleotides align to TRBD2. Germline CDR1 reads MGHDK; CDR2 reads SYGVNS. V gave up 4 bases and J gave up 9 bases; unmatched junction bases: 1. This CDR3 is 11 amino acids long. Written as DNA, the CDR3 is TGTGCCAGCAGTGCCGGGGGGACGCAGTATTTT. Protein product: CASSAGGTQYF.

The chain uses TRBV20-1 and TRBJ2-7; a weak D match, TRBD1 (5 bases). The CDR3 extends over 14 amino acids. Germline CDR1 is DFQATT and CDR2 is SNEGSKA (reference sequence). The V end was cut by 3 bases, the J end by 0 bases, with 12 bases between. CDR3 amino acids: CSARGPDTSYEQYF. The CDR3 nucleotides read TGCAGTGCTAGGGGCCCGGACACCTCCTACGAGCAGTACTTC.

A few counts support this clonotype. The chain recombines TRBV12-3 or TRBV12-4 with TRBJ2-3, with D maybe TRBD1 (5 bases). CDR3 length: 11 residues. V was trimmed by 9 bases and J by 9 bases, leaving 13 bases between them. The CDR3 sequence: CASVRARTQYF. Here the CDR3 DNA reads TGTGCCAGTGTCAGGGCCCGCACGCAGTATTTT.

The CDR3 bases are TGTGCCAGCAGCTTAGTTTTGGGGCATTACTCTGGAAACACCATATATTTT. Its translation: CASSLVLGHYSGNTIYF. This chain joins TRBV7-9 and TRBJ1-3; possibly TRBD1 for D (5 bases). Germline lookup yields CDR1 SEHNR and CDR2 FQNEAQ (reference sequence). Trimming took off 1 base at V and 0 bases at J, with 13 bases between the two ends. This CDR3 is 17 amino acids long. Combining the CDR3 with reference TRBV7-9 and TRBJ1-3 gives the whole variable domain DTGVSQNPRHKITKRGQNVTFRCDPISEHNRLYWYRQTLGQGPEFLTYFQNEAQLEKSRLLSDRFSAERPKGSFSTLEIQRTEQGDSAMYLCASSLVLGHYSGNTIYFGEGSWLTVV.

This clonotype came up a few times. This chain uses TRBV4-2 with TRBJ2-1; weak D call: TRBD1 (5 bases). This CDR3 region has 17 residues. Trimming cost V 0 bases and J 0 bases, with 12 bases left between them. From germline, CDR1 is LGHNA and CDR2 YNFKEQ. CDR3 region: CASSQDFGHPSYNEQFF. In nucleotides, the CDR3 is TGTGCCAGCAGCCAAGATTTCGGACACCCCTCCTACAATGAGCAGTTCTTC.

This clonotype was seen repeatedly, ten times or more. The chain links TRBV12-3 or TRBV12-4 to TRBJ2-5; no reliable D call. This CDR3 has 13 amino acids. Trimming took off 4 bases at V and 5 bases at J, with 11 bases between the two ends. The CDR3 here is CASSWAPKETQYF. The DNA for the CDR3 is TGTGCCAGCAGTTGGGCCCCCAAGGAGACCCAGTACTTC.

This clonotype appeared a few times. The gene calls are TRBV4-3 and TRBJ1-1, with D maybe TRBD1 (6 bases). The CDR3 is made up of 15 amino acids. Germline CDR1 LGHNA, CDR2 YSLEER. Trimming took off 0 bases at V and 3 bases at J, with 11 bases between the two ends. CDR3: CASSQDQHRDTEAFF. The CDR3 DNA is TGCGCCAGCAGCCAAGATCAGCACAGGGACACTGAAGCTTTCTTT.

This clonotype was observed a handful of times. The chain links TRBV29-1 to TRBJ1-1; D remains ambiguous. Germline lookup yields CDR1 SQVTM and CDR2 ANQGSEA. V was trimmed by 6 bases and J by 4 bases, leaving 15 bases between them. The CDR3 extends over 13 amino acids. The CDR3 coding sequence is TGCAGCGTGCTAGCGTTGGGTCCCACTGAAGCTTTCTTT. It is translated as CSVLALGPTEAFF.

This clonotype has just a few counts. This chain links TRBV6-5 with TRBJ2-5; D is perhaps TRBD2 (5 bases). Between the trimmed V and J ends, which lost 6 bases and 5 bases, there was a span of 22 bases. The CDR3 is 16 residues long. Germline CDR1 and CDR2: MNHEY and SVGAGI. The CDR3 sequence is CASRASLAHYSETQYF. The CDR3, as DNA: TGTGCCAGCAGGGCTAGCCTGGCACATTACTCGGAGACCCAGTACTTC.

The chain uses TRBV5-1 and TRBJ2-3, with D perhaps TRBD1 or TRBD2 (6 bases each). V lost 0 bases, J lost 11 bases, and 19 bases lay in between. The CDR3 extends over 15 amino acids. Per germline, CDR1 SGHRS and CDR2 YFSETQ. The CDR3 nucleotides are TGCGCCAGCAGCTTGGTCGGGGGCCTCCAGGGTGGGCAGTATTTT. Its protein product is CASSLVGGLQGGQYF.

This clonotype came up a few times. V and J are TRBV18 and TRBJ2-7, with unresolved D. Trimming took 5 bases from V and 1 from J, leaving 9 bases between them. The CDR3 has 13 residues. CDR1 and CDR2 from the germline V gene are KGHSH and LQKENI. The CDR3 coding sequence is TGTGCCAGCTCAGCGACCCTTTCCTACGAGCAGTACTTC. Residues: CASSATLSYEQYF.

The CDR3 DNA follows: TGCGCCAGCAGCTTGTTTGGGGGGTTGAGCACAGATACGCAGTATTTT. Translated: CASSLFGGLSTDTQYF. The chain carries TRBV5-1 and TRBJ2-3; weak D call: TRBD2 (6 bases). The V gene's germline CDR1 is SGHRS and CDR2 YFSETQ. The CDR3 covers 16 residues. V lost 1 base, J lost 0 bases, and 12 bases lay in between.

The V call is TRBV7-2, the J call TRBJ2-5; TRBD2 might be the D (6 bases). Germline CDR1 is SGHTA and CDR2 is FQGNSA. The CDR3 covers 16 residues. Between the trimmed V and J ends, which lost 1 base and 4 bases, there was a span of 16 bases. As DNA, the CDR3 is TGTGCCAGCAGCTTAGTGGGCGGACGGGAGACAGAGACCCAGTACTTC. It yields the protein CASSLVGGRETETQYF.

This clonotype occurred a few times. V is TRBV18 and J is TRBJ2-3; D is perhaps TRBD2 (5 bases). Trimming removed 3 bases at V and 6 bases at J, with 7 bases between. From germline, CDR1 is KGHSH and CDR2 LQKENI. The CDR3 spans 12 residues. The CDR3 bases are TGTGCCAGCTCACCGGAGGAGGATACGCAGTATTTT. Its translation is CASSPEEDTQYF.